This TCR beta chain appears in the sequencing data of a study of OX40 agonist ivuxolimab in advanced cancers. About the study: While on treatment, patients had intravenous ivuxolimab at 0.01 to 10 mg/kg every 2 weeks.

Clones were sequenced by immunoSEQ multiplex PCR, and TCRdb holds only the in-frame ones, with some missing. This sample yields some 70,000 clones, of which about nine tenths are seen a single time; around 8.2% belongs to the top ten. Germline-derived CDR1 and CDR2 are SGHAT and FQNNGV. The V end was cut by 1 base, the J end by 4 bases, with 13 bases between. The CDR3 covers 15 residues. As for this clone: Its antigen is unknown.

Study-wide results and caveats: More expanded clones were seen, on average, in CD8+ T cells than in CD4+. Within 6 weeks, CD4+ and CD8+ blood T cells expanded clonally at 0.1 to 3.0 mg/kg. Several nonresponders also turned out to have low normalized T-cell clonal expansion.

The receptor comes from an adult with an advanced solid tumor such as melanoma, head and neck, liver or kidney cancer. This specimen consisted of CD4+ or CD8+ T cells sorted from blood, obtained in a trial of the OX40 agonist ivuxolimab. The chain carries TRBV11-2 and TRBJ1-2, with D unresolved. CDR3 coding DNA: TGTGCCAGCAGCTTAGGCCCAGGTCAAGGCTATGGCTACACCTTC. Translated, it gives CASSLGPGQGYGYTF.